Below, 3 T cell receptor beta chains from the same sample are listed, as sequenced in a study of blood T cell repertoires in COVID-19. The repertoire was sequenced with immunoSEQ multiplex PCR; TCRdb's copy has only in-frame clones and lacks some. Of 95,000 to 150,000 clones in the sample, 70% to 90% were seen once. The specimen was peripheral blood. Every receptor here comes from a man aged 35-49 years with acute or convalescent COVID-19.

The chain couples TRBV19 to TRBJ1-5, with 8 nucleotides matching TRBD1. The CDR3 consists of 15 residues. The germline V gene encodes CDR1 LNHDA and CDR2 SQIVND (reference sequence). J lost 4 bases, V lost 4 bases, and 6 bases had no gene match. The CDR3: CASSNRGQENQPQHF. The CDR3 DNA reads as TGTGCCAGTAGTAATAGGGGACAGGAAAATCAGCCCCAGCATTTT.

This clone has only a few counts. The J gene is TRBJ1-2, the V gene TRBV12-3 or TRBV12-4; a possible D gene is TRBD1 (5 bases). V was pared by 0 bases and J by 12 bases, with 14 bases between. The CDR3 has 13 residues. The CDR3 DNA sequence: TGTGCCAGCAGTTTAGCCCAGGGTACCGGACACACCTTC. Protein sequence: CASSLAQGTGHTF.

The chain combines TRBV3-1 (or the pseudogene TRBV3-2) with TRBJ2-5; D might be TRBD1 (5 bases). This CDR3 comprises 15 residues. Germline CDR1 is LGHDT and CDR2 is YNNKEL (reference sequence). Between the trimmed V and J ends, which lost 4 bases and 5 bases, there was a span of 17 bases. The CDR3 sequence: CASSLGPREVETQYF. CDR3 coding DNA: TGTGCCAGCAGCCTCGGACCCAGGGAAGTGGAGACCCAGTACTTC.